Listed here are 17 T cell receptor beta chains from one sample, sequenced in a study of blood T cells in healthy people across ages (dated by TCRdb to about 2015). Receptor libraries were prepared by 5' RACE. Sequencing used an Illumina HiSeq 2500. A second about 7 to 12 cycle PCR used a sample-barcoded 5' primer and a J-beta primer mix. TCRdb's own reprocessing of the public reads used fastp at Q25 and MiXCR and kept productive beta chains. Rows are combined by CDR3 protein, so each entry shows the most common genes and DNA. This sample comprises approximately 580,000 distinct CDR3 sequences, around 24% of them detected only once. Approximately 8.7% of the sample lies in the top ten. These data were likewise used in another study, on T cells of mothers and their children.

Sequenced sample: blood. The receptors shown here come from a boy younger than 18 in good health.

This clonotype was counted a few times. V is TRBV15 and J is TRBJ2-1; 12 nucleotides align to TRBD2. Germline assignment: CDR1 LNHNV and CDR2 YYDKDF (reference sequence). Trimming at V came to 1 base and at J to 4 bases, leaving 2 bases not matched to a gene. The CDR3 length is 16 residues. The CDR3 DNA follows: TGTGCCACCAGCAGAGGACTAGCGGGGGATTACAATGAGCAGTTCTTC. It specifies CATSRGLAGDYNEQFF.

This chain connects TRBV7-2 to TRBJ2-3; 8 positions match TRBD2. This CDR3 contains 14 residues. V shed 5 bases, J shed 2 bases, and the junction held 3 bases outside the gene matches. CDR1 and CDR2 (germline): SGHTA, FQGNSA. The CDR3 is CASSLLADTDTQYF. CDR3 bases: TGTGCCAGCAGCCTACTAGCGGACACAGATACGCAGTATTTT.

CDR3 nucleotide sequence: TGTGCCACAGGCGGGGCGGGAGGTTGGGCAGATACGCAGTATTTT. This encodes CATGGAGGWADTQYF. The rearrangement uses TRBV7-2 and TRBJ2-3; 8 bases fit TRBD2. Unmatched junction bases numbered 13, after V lost 10 bases and J lost 4 bases. From germline, CDR1 is SGHTA and CDR2 FQGNSA. The CDR3 length is 15 residues.

This clonotype was recorded a few times. This rearrangement joins TRBV7-9 to TRBJ2-5; tentatively, D is TRBD2 (5 bases). The last part of the DNA fits TRBJ2-7 better; the J call may be wrong. Germline values: CDR1 SEHNR, CDR2 FQNEAQ (reference sequence). The CDR3 loop spans 13 amino acids. The CDR3 sequence is CATDFTGIYEQYF. The CDR3 DNA reads as TGTGCCACCGATTTCACGGGGATCTACGAGCAGTACTTC.

The rearrangement uses TRBV4-2 and TRBJ1-3; D gene ambiguous. The V gene's germline CDR1 is LGHNA and CDR2 YNFKEQ. The CDR3 length is 14 residues. V was cut by 4 bases and J by 0 bases, with 7 bases left in between. The CDR3 sequence: CASSPIISGNTIYF. The CDR3 DNA sequence: TGTGCCAGCAGCCCGATAATCTCTGGAAACACCATATATTTT.

This clonotype has only a few counts. The chain carries TRBV14 and TRBJ1-2; TRBD1 matches at 7 bases. The CDR3 extends over 14 amino acids. CDR1 SGHDN and CDR2 FVKESK come from the germline V gene. The V and J ends lost 3 bases and 4 bases, in that order; junction bases with no gene match: 5. CDR3 in amino acids: CASSHSGQAYGYTF. CDR3 nucleotide sequence: TGTGCCAGCAGCCATTCCGGACAGGCCTATGGCTACACCTTC. Based on the CDR3 plus reference TRBV14 and TRBJ1-2, the full variable domain is EAGVTQFPSHSVIEKGQTVTLRCDPISGHDNLYWYRRVMGKEIKFLLHFVKESKQDESGMPNNRFLAERTGGTYSTLKVQPAELEDSGVYFCASSHSGQAYGYTFGSGTRLTVV.

This clonotype has just a few counts. A read error may produce the germline difference seen at one junction end. This rearrangement joins TRBV7-3 to TRBJ2-3; possible D gene TRBD2, 6 bases. This CDR3 spans 15 amino acids. CDR1 and CDR2 from the germline V gene are SGHTA and FQGTGA. CDR3 loop: CASSFWGTSTDTQYF. The CDR3 DNA is TGTGCCAGCAGCTTTTGGGGAACTAGCACAGATACGCAGTACTTT.

As for this clonotype: A much larger clonotype is one base distant, so this may be a read error. The rearrangement joins TRBV28 to TRBJ1-2, with D perhaps matching TRBD1 (5 bases). The CDR3 has 13 residues. Germline assignment: CDR1 MDHEN and CDR2 SYDVKM. The CDR3 here is CASSLGRANGHTF. The CDR3 DNA sequence: TGTGCCAGCAGTTTGGGCAGGGCTAATGGCCACACCTTC.

Ten or more counts support this clonotype. This chain joins TRBV5-8 and TRBJ2-1, with TRBD2 matching 7 bases. This CDR3 is 15 amino acids long. Losses at the gene ends were 2 bases for V and 3 bases for J; bases not matched to a gene: 5. CDR1 and CDR2 (germline): SGHTS, YDEGEE. The CDR3 DNA sequence: TGTGCCAGCAGCTTTGGACTAGATGACTACAATGAGCAGTTCTTC. Translating gives CASSFGLDDYNEQFF.

The rearrangement joins TRBV14 to TRBJ1-1, with D maybe TRBD1 (5 bases). The CDR3 loop spans 19 amino acids. Germline CDR1 is SGHDN and CDR2 is FVKESK. Trimming shortened V by 1 base and J by 0 bases, and 21 bases separated the two germline ends. This CDR3 reads CASSQGARGAPPLNTEAFF. CDR3 coding DNA: TGTGCCAGCAGCCAAGGCGCGCGCGGGGCACCACCTCTGAACACTGAAGCTTTCTTT.

This clonotype has more than one count but fewer than ten. The J gene is TRBJ2-5, the V gene TRBV7-8; 7 nucleotides align to TRBD2. This CDR3 contains 11 residues. The trim removed 4 bases at V and 14 bases at J, leaving 7 bases unmatched. Germline CDR1 SGHVS, CDR2 FQNEAQ. The CDR3, as DNA: TGTGCCAGCAGCTGGGGGGGTACCCCTTACTTC. Protein product: CASSWGGTPYF. Full variable domain (remainder filled in from reference TRBV7-8 and TRBJ2-5): GAGVSQSPRYKVAKRGQDVALRCDPISGHVSLFWYQQALGQGPEFLTYFQNEAQLDKSGLPSDRFFAERPEGSVSTLKIQRTQQEDSAVYLCASSWGGTPYFGPGTRLLVL.

This chain joins TRBV15 and TRBJ1-4; D is unresolved. CDR1 is LNHNV and CDR2 is YYDKDF in the germline V gene (reference sequence). The CDR3 is 13 residues long. With 1 base removed from V and 6 bases from J, the gap between germline ends came to 6 bases. This chain's CDR3 is CATSRGGDEKLFF. The CDR3 DNA reads as TGTGCCACCAGCAGAGGGGGAGATGAAAAACTGTTTTTT.

J is TRBJ2-3 and V is TRBV6-2 or TRBV6-3; D might be TRBD1 or TRBD2, each matching 5 bases. V gave up 6 bases and J gave up 8 bases, with 12 bases separating them. The CDR3 extends over 12 amino acids. Germline-derived CDR1 and CDR2 are MNHEY and SVGEGT. CDR3 amino acids: CASRHDSGTQYF. The CDR3 bases are TGTGCCAGCAGACACGACAGCGGTACGCAGTATTTT.

This clonotype has a single count. The chain joins TRBV29-1 to TRBJ1-1; 7 bases fit TRBD1. The CDR3 extends over 13 amino acids. The germline gives CDR1 SQVTM, CDR2 ANQGSEA. The CDR3 is CNFQGESVTEAFF. CDR3 DNA: TGCAACTTTCAGGGGGAGTCGGTCACTGAAGCTTTCTTT.

This clonotype was seen a handful of times. This chain's CDR3 is CASSLDGGPSSYEQYF. DNA of the CDR3: TGTGCCAGCAGCTTAGACGGGGGGCCGAGCTCCTACGAGCAGTACTTC. The chain carries TRBV7-2 and TRBJ2-7; D perhaps matches TRBD2 (7 bases). The length of the CDR3 is 16 residues. V lost 1 base to trimming and J lost 0 bases, with 13 bases between them. Germline values: CDR1 SGHTA, CDR2 FQGNSA.

The chain joins TRBV20-1 to TRBJ2-7, with 7 bases aligning to TRBD2. Germline CDR1 reads DFQATT; CDR2 reads SNEGSKA (reference sequence). CDR3 size: 13 residues. V dropped 1 base and J dropped 4; count of bases not matched to a gene: 4. This chain's CDR3 is CSARVRGSYEQYF. The CDR3, as DNA: TGCAGTGCTAGAGTACGCGGGAGTTACGAGCAGTACTTC.

The genes are TRBV12-3 or TRBV12-4 and TRBJ2-5, with 10 nucleotides matching TRBD1. V was clipped by 5 bases and J by 3 bases; unmatched bases: 9. The CDR3 length is 16 residues. CDR3 DNA sequence: TGTGCCAGCAGTGATCCATATGGGACAGGGGAAGAGACCCAGTACTTC. Translation: CASSDPYGTGEETQYF.